A selection of T cell receptor beta chains follows, all from one sample in a study of blood T cells in healthy people across ages. MiXCR was run by TCRdb on the 5' RACE reads, yielding one entry per CDR3 protein. In the table there are over a million distinct CDR3 sequences, roughly 43% of which are singletons. Sequenced material: blood. These receptors originate from a woman younger than 35 in good health. Both conserved end residues are part of each CDR3. The order of the fields is D gene, V gene, J gene, clone size, CDR3 protein, CDR3 DNA. A D gene is named only where the DNA matches it firmly. Size is stated for part of the rows, as once, few or many counts, or as a class when the clone is expanded.

D: TRBD2; V: TRBV11-2; J: TRBJ2-1; size: few; CDR3: CASSSLRRGGLNEQFF; DNA: TGTGCCAGCAGCTCCCTTCGGCGGGGGGGACTCAATGAGCAGTTCTTC
D: TRBD2; V: TRBV12-3/TRBV12-4; J: TRBJ2-7; size: .; CDR3: CASSSPPGGADNEQYF; DNA: TGTGCCAGCAGTTCCCCCCCGGGAGGGGCGGACAATGAGCAGTACTTC
D: TRBD2; V: TRBV4-3; J: TRBJ2-3; size: few; CDR3: CASSQPAGADTQYF; DNA: TGCGCCAGCAGCCAACCAGCGGGAGCAGATACGCAGTATTTT
D: TRBD1; V: TRBV6-5; J: TRBJ1-2; size: few; CDR3: CASSYSKGAGAYGYTF; DNA: TGTGCCAGCAGTTACTCGAAGGGGGCGGGCGCTTATGGCTACACCTTC
D: .; V: TRBV12-3/TRBV12-4; J: TRBJ2-5; size: .; CDR3: CASSVVRKETQYF; DNA: TGTGCCAGCAGTGTAGTCAGAAAGGAGACCCAGTACTTC
D: TRBD2; V: TRBV6-5; J: TRBJ2-7; size: once; CDR3: CASSPSGLAGNEQYF; DNA: TGTGCCAGCAGTCCAAGCGGACTAGCGGGAAATGAGCAGTACTTC
D: .; V: TRBV28; J: TRBJ2-7; size: .; CDR3: CASSLRRGASRDEQYF; DNA: TGTGCCAGCAGTTTACGTCGAGGGGCCAGTCGGGACGAGCAGTACTTC
D: .; V: TRBV11-2; J: TRBJ2-7; size: .; CDR3: CASSFWKQGYEQYF; DNA: TGTGCCAGCAGCTTCTGGAAGCAGGGCTACGAGCAGTACTTC
D: TRBD1; V: TRBV19; J: TRBJ1-1; size: .; CDR3: CASSFSDRPRGTEAFF; DNA: TGTGCCAGTAGTTTCTCGGACAGGCCCCGGGGCACTGAAGCTTTCTTT
D: TRBD2; V: TRBV2; J: TRBJ2-5; size: .; CDR3: CASSEGGSGSSETQYF; DNA: TGTGCCAGCAGTGAGGGGGGTAGCGGGAGTTCAGAGACCCAGTACTTC
D: .; V: TRBV20-1; J: TRBJ2-5; size: .; CDR3: CSASKLAYQIQETQYF; DNA: TGCAGTGCTAGTAAGCTAGCGTACCAAATCCAAGAGACCCAGTACTTC
D: TRBD1; V: TRBV10-3; J: TRBJ2-7; size: .; CDR3: CAIRTGVSYEQYF; DNA: TGTGCCATCAGAACAGGGGTCTCCTACGAGCAGTACTTC
D: .; V: TRBV11-2; J: TRBJ2-2; size: once; CDR3: CASSLERQNTGELFF; DNA: TGTGCCAGCAGCTTAGAACGACAGAACACCGGGGAGCTGTTTTTT
D: .; V: TRBV24-1; J: TRBJ1-5; size: .; CDR3: CATRSETGGNQPQHF; DNA: TGTGCCACCAGGTCTGAAACAGGAGGCAATCAGCCCCAGCATTTT
D: TRBD1; V: TRBV5-6; J: TRBJ2-4; size: .; CDR3: CASSLWIRRTGIQYF; DNA: TGTGCCAGCAGTCTTTGGATCCGGAGGACAGGGATTCAGTACTTC
D: TRBD1; V: TRBV20-1; J: TRBJ1-2; size: .; CDR3: CSAKDRGQGGYTF; DNA: TGCAGTGCGAAAGACAGGGGGCAAGGCGGCTACACCTTC
D: TRBD1; V: TRBV28; J: TRBJ1-6; size: .; CDR3: CASIEDRGLGSPLHF; DNA: TGTGCCAGCATCGAGGACAGGGGATTGGGATCACCCCTCCACTTT
D: TRBD1; V: TRBV7-9; J: TRBJ1-2; size: .; CDR3: CASSSPDRWHGYTF; DNA: TGTGCCAGCAGCTCCCCGGACAGGTGGCATGGCTACACCTTC
D: .; V: TRBV4-1; J: TRBJ2-7; size: .; CDR3: CASSQHTYNEQYF; DNA: TGCGCCAGCAGCCAACACACTTACAATGAGCAGTACTTC
D: .; V: TRBV29-1; J: TRBJ1-5; size: .; CDR3: CSAYTQGPNQPQHF; DNA: TGCAGCGCCTATACACAGGGACCGAATCAGCCCCAGCATTTT
D: TRBD1; V: TRBV6-5; J: TRBJ1-2; size: .; CDR3: CASGGQGNGDYGYTF; DNA: TGTGCCAGCGGAGGACAGGGCAATGGGGACTATGGCTACACCTTC
D: TRBD2; V: TRBV12-3/TRBV12-4; J: TRBJ2-1; size: few; CDR3: CASGLLGGGDEQFF; DNA: TGTGCCAGCGGCCTCTTGGGGGGAGGGGATGAGCAGTTCTTC
D: .; V: TRBV28; J: TRBJ2-3; size: few; CDR3: CGLGLVGTDTQYF; DNA: TGCGGGCTGGGGTTAGTCGGCACAGATACGCAGTATTTT
D: .; V: TRBV6-1; J: TRBJ2-2; size: .; CDR3: CALVALNTGELFF; DNA: TGTGCCTTGGTAGCCCTGAACACCGGGGAGCTGTTTTTT
D: TRBD2; V: TRBV6-2/TRBV6-3; J: TRBJ2-7; size: few; CDR3: CASSQRTSYEQYF; DNA: TGTGCCAGCAGTCAGAGGACTAGTTACGAGCAGTACTTC
D: .; V: TRBV12-3/TRBV12-4; J: TRBJ1-2; size: .; CDR3: CASSSTGWDYGYTF; DNA: TGTGCCAGCAGTTCGACAGGCTGGGACTATGGCTACACCTTC
D: TRBD1; V: TRBV11-2; J: TRBJ2-7; size: once; CDR3: CAGSLGGQPTYEQYF; DNA: TGTGCCGGCAGCTTAGGGGGACAGCCAACCTACGAGCAGTACTTC
D: TRBD2; V: TRBV20-1; J: TRBJ2-1; size: many; CDR3: CSAAGTSVLREQFF; DNA: TGCAGTGCGGCCGGGACTAGCGTTTTAAGGGAGCAGTTCTTC
D: .; V: TRBV25-1; J: TRBJ2-3; size: many; CDR3: CASSHPGTPTRDTQYF; DNA: TGTGCCAGCTCCCATCCCGGGACCCCTACGAGGGATACGCAGTATTTT
D: TRBD1; V: TRBV27; J: TRBJ1-4; size: .; CDR3: CASSANLPGQGDEKLFF; DNA: TGTGCCAGCAGCGCAAACCTCCCGGGACAGGGGGATGAAAAACTGTTTTTT
D: TRBD1; V: TRBV5-1; J: TRBJ2-1; size: .; CDR3: CASSFVPGQGYSYNEQFF; DNA: TGCGCCAGCAGCTTTGTCCCGGGACAGGGATACTCCTACAATGAGCAGTTCTTC
D: TRBD1; V: TRBV6-2/TRBV6-3; J: TRBJ2-7; size: .; CDR3: CASSRTGVNEQYF; DNA: TGTGCCAGCAGTCGGACAGGGGTCAACGAGCAGTACTTC
D: TRBD2; V: TRBV10-3; J: TRBJ2-3; size: .; CDR3: CAINPRASGGADTQYF; DNA: TGTGCCATCAATCCTCGGGCTAGCGGGGGGGCAGATACGCAGTATTTT
D: TRBD2; V: TRBV20-1; J: TRBJ2-1; size: .; CDR3: CSAPPSGSLNEQFF; DNA: TGCAGTGCTCCCCCGAGCGGGAGCCTCAATGAGCAGTTCTTC
D: .; V: TRBV12-3/TRBV12-4; J: TRBJ2-4; size: .; CDR3: CASSPLAGAQNIQYF; DNA: TGTGCCAGCAGCCCCCTCGCTGGGGCCCAAAACATTCAGTACTTC
D: TRBD1; V: TRBV5-8; J: TRBJ2-1; size: few; CDR3: CASSGAGTGHHEQFF; DNA: TGTGCCAGCAGCGGCGCCGGGACAGGGCACCATGAGCAGTTCTTC
D: .; V: TRBV29-1; J: TRBJ1-2; size: .; CDR3: CSVVGVTGLAYGYTF; DNA: TGCAGCGTCGTTGGGGTGACAGGACTAGCCTATGGCTACACCTTC